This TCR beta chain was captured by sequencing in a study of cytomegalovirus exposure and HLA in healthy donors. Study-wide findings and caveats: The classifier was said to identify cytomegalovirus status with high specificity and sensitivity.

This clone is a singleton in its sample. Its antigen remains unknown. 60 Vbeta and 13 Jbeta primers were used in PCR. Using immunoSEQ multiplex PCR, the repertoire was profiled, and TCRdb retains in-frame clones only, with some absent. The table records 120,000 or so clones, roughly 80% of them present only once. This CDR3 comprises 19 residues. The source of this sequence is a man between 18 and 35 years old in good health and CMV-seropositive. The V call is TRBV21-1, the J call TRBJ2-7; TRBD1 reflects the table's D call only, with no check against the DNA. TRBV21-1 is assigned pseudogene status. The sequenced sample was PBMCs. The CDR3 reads CASSKESVQGDVSGYEQYF. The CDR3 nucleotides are TGTGCCAGCAGCAAAGAGTCAGTACAGGGGGACGTATCTGGGTACGAGCAGTACTTC.